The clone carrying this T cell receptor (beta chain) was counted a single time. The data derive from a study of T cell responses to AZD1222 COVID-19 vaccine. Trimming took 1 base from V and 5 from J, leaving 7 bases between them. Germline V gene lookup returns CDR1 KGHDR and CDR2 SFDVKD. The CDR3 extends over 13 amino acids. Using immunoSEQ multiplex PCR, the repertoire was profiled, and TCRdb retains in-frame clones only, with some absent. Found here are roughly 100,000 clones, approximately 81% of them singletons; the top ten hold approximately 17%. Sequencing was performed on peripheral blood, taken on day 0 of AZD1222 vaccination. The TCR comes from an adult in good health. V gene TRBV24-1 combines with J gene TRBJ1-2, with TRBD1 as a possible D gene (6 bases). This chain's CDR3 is CATSDFTGYGYTF. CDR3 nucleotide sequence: TGTGCCACCAGTGATTTTACAGGGTATGGCTACACCTTC.